A selection of T cell receptor beta chains follows, all from one sample in a study of shared clonotypes between healthy human individuals. Assay used: immunoSEQ multiplex PCR; TCRdb lists only in-frame clones, some missing. The sample records more than 400,000 clones, 90% to 96% being singletons. What was sequenced was naive CD4+ T cells sorted from blood. The receptors come from a young woman in good health. CDR3s include the opening cysteine and the closing phenylalanine or tryptophan. A D gene is named only where the DNA matches it firmly.

v_call,j_call,d_call,cdr3_aa
TRBV10-2,TRBJ1-1,NA,CASSESQGLCDTEAFF
TRBV7-8,TRBJ2-2,NA,CASSLTRVSRGANTGELFF
TRBV4-1,TRBJ2-2,NA,CASRKSGTNTGELFF
TRBV2,TRBJ2-1,NA,CASSEMSFHEQFF
TRBV19,TRBJ2-2,NA,CASSIGTIDTGELFF
TRBV18,TRBJ1-2,NA,CASSPRAAYGYTF
TRBV6-5,TRBJ2-1,NA,CASSYIFGPNYNEQFF
TRBV11-2,TRBJ2-7,NA,CASSRLPKDEQYF
TRBV5-1,TRBJ2-7,TRBD1,CASSLGQRTGLYEQYF
TRBV19,TRBJ2-3,NA,CASSIEGAGATSTDTQYF
TRBV7-9,TRBJ2-7,NA,CASSLPPGSSYEQYF
TRBV19,TRBJ2-7,TRBD2,CASSIWTSGINEQYF
TRBV27,TRBJ1-2,NA,CASRDSYGYTF
TRBV5-4,TRBJ2-6,NA,CASSLSLAKPLSGANVLTF
TRBV27,TRBJ1-1,NA,CASKWALNTEAFF
TRBV6-1,TRBJ1-1,TRBD1,CASSARQGFVEAFF
TRBV19,TRBJ1-5,NA,CASRSQGKLGNQPQHF
TRBV5-6,TRBJ1-2,NA,CASSSAGEYGYTF
TRBV7-8,TRBJ2-5,NA,CASSLLAATQETQYF
TRBV7-2,TRBJ2-1,NA,CASSLDGSGSYNEQFF
TRBV6-1,TRBJ2-6,NA,CASSEAPRSSGANVLTF
TRBV6-5,TRBJ2-5,NA,CASSYSTAQETQYF
TRBV2,TRBJ2-4,NA,CASSERFGNIQYF
TRBV27,TRBJ2-7,TRBD2,CASSFQRGTYEQYF
TRBV11-2,TRBJ1-1,NA,CASSTDPNTEAFF
TRBV5-4,TRBJ1-2,TRBD1,CASSPGGVAYGYTF
TRBV6-5,TRBJ2-1,NA,CASSLTTRVGEQFF
TRBV7-9,TRBJ2-7,TRBD2,CASSRGLAYEQYF
TRBV29-1,TRBJ1-4,NA,CSAGGGNEKLFF
TRBV27,TRBJ2-7,NA,CASRSAGTLSYEQYF
TRBV28,TRBJ1-2,TRBD1,CASSFRDRRNYGYTF
TRBV6-6,TRBJ1-5,NA,CASSYDGLQEEPQHF